Listed below are T cell receptor beta chains from one sample, sequenced in a study of OX40 agonist ivuxolimab in advanced cancers. The method was immunoSEQ multiplex PCR; TCRdb's version includes in-frame clones alone and lacks a portion of them. The data contain more than 55,000 clones, less than 95% of them seen just once; the ten biggest clones take up 11% to 15%. The sequencing here drew on CD4+ or CD8+ T cells sorted from blood, taken in a trial of the OX40 agonist ivuxolimab. Receptor source: an adult with an advanced solid tumor such as melanoma, head and neck, liver or kidney cancer. The CDR3 runs from the conserved cysteine through the conserved F or W. The D gene is left open where the match is weak. Part of the rows lack a size; the others show once, few, many or a class for expanded clones.

>TRBV6-5|once|TRBJ2-1|TRBD2
TGTGCCAGCAGTTACTCCGGAGGACTAGCGAGCAATGAGCAGTTCTTC
CASSYSGGLASNEQFF
>TRBV6-6|.|TRBJ1-5|.
TGTGCCACCACAGGGTGGAATTGGCCCCAGCATTTT
CATTGWNWPQHF
>TRBV19|.|TRBJ2-3|TRBD1
TGTGCCAGTAGAAGGGCAGGGGGCTGGGATACGCAGTATTTT
CASRRAGGWDTQYF
>TRBV7-2|.|TRBJ1-6|TRBD1
TGTGCCAGCAGCTTGCGGTCCGGACAGGGGTATTCACCCCTCCACTTT
CASSLRSGQGYSPLHF
>TRBV7-6|.|TRBJ2-5|TRBD2
TGTGCCAGCAGCTCGGGCAGGGAGGGGGAGACCCAGTACTTC
CASSSGREGETQYF
>TRBV5-4|.|TRBJ2-5|.
TGTGCCAGCAGCTTACCAGGGACCCAAGAGACCCAGTACTTC
CASSLPGTQETQYF
>TRBV28|few|TRBJ1-1|.
TGTGCCAGCAGTCGGAAAGCGAACACTGAAGCTTTCTTT
CASSRKANTEAFF
>TRBV5-8|.|TRBJ1-2|.
TGTGCCAGCAGCCCCAGGTGGGGTCTTGGCTACACCTTC
CASSPRWGLGYTF
>TRBV4-3|.|TRBJ1-3|.
TGCGCCAGCAGCCAAGATCTTAGTGGAAACACCATATATTTT
CASSQDLSGNTIYF
>TRBV28|.|TRBJ2-7|.
TGTGCCAGCAGTGAGGGACCCGCCTACGAGCAGTACTTC
CASSEGPAYEQYF
>TRBV2|.|TRBJ1-5|TRBD1
TGTGCCAGCAGTGGGACAGGGAAGGATCAGCCCCAGCATTTT
CASSGTGKDQPQHF
>TRBV19|.|TRBJ1-2|.
TGTGCCAGTAGTATAGCAGACAGCAGGGTATATCGTGTTGGCTACACCTTC
CASSIADSRVYRVGYTF
>TRBV30|.|TRBJ2-3|.
TGTGCCTGGAGTCAGGGGACCTCTGCAGATACGCAGTATTTT
CAWSQGTSADTQYF
>TRBV5-4|.|TRBJ1-3|.
TGTGCCAGCAGCCTCGATCGGACTGGAAACACCATATATTTT
CASSLDRTGNTIYF
>TRBV4-1|.|TRBJ1-3|.
TGCGCCAGCAGCCAAGCGGTCATGAGTAACGTCGGATCAAACACCATATATTTT
CASSQAVMSNVGSNTIYF
>TRBV11-1|.|TRBJ2-7|TRBD2
TGTGCCAGCAGACCCCGGACTAGCGGGAGTGTCTACGAGCAGTACTTC
CASRPRTSGSVYEQYF
>TRBV18|once|TRBJ2-5|TRBD1
TGTGCCAGCTCACAGGGGACAGAGGGTTCGGAGACCCAGTACTTC
CASSQGTEGSETQYF
>TRBV5-6|.|TRBJ2-3|.
TGTGCCAGCAGCTGGTACTTGGCGGGAATAAGCACAGATACGCAGTATTTT
CASSWYLAGISTDTQYF
>TRBV9|.|TRBJ2-3|.
TGTGCCAGCAGCGTAGCTGACCCAGATACGCAGTATTTT
CASSVADPDTQYF
>TRBV27|.|TRBJ2-5|TRBD1
TGTGCCAGCAGTTTGTCCGGGACAGGGTGGGAGACCCAGTACTTC
CASSLSGTGWETQYF
>TRBV7-2|.|TRBJ1-2|.
TGTGCCAGCAGCGCCGGACAAAGGGCTGGCTACACCTTC
CASSAGQRAGYTF
>TRBV28|.|TRBJ1-5|TRBD1
TGTGCCAGCACCCGGACAGGGGGTCGGCCCCAGCATTTT
CASTRTGGRPQHF
>TRBV7-9|.|TRBJ2-1|TRBD1
TGTGCCAGCAGCTCGGGACAGGGGAACTACAATGAGCAGTTCTTC
CASSSGQGNYNEQFF
>TRBV25-1|.|TRBJ1-2|.
TGTGCCAGCAGTGAAAGCGTCAGGGAGAATGGCTACACCTTC
CASSESVRENGYTF
>TRBV28|once|TRBJ2-3|.
TGTGCCAGCAGTTCTATGGGTATGCTCACAGATACGCAGTATTTT
CASSSMGMLTDTQYF
>TRBV6-5|.|TRBJ2-4|.
TGTGCCAGCAGTTACTCCCCAGGGGCAAACATTCAGTACTTC
CASSYSPGANIQYF
>TRBV6-5|.|TRBJ2-3|.
TGTGCCAGCGGGAGACAGAAGTTTGGCACAGATACGCAGTATTTT
CASGRQKFGTDTQYF
>TRBV10-3|.|TRBJ2-3|.
TGTGCCATCTCCCGGGACACAGACACAGATACGCAGTATTTT
CAISRDTDTDTQYF
>TRBV19|.|TRBJ2-6|TRBD2
TGTGCCAGTAGTGGGAGGGAGGCGGGGGCCAACGTCCTGACTTTC
CASSGREAGANVLTF
>TRBV13|.|TRBJ1-2|.
TGTGCCAGCAGCCCCAACATTGGGGAGAACTATGGCTACACCTTC
CASSPNIGENYGYTF
>TRBV19|.|TRBJ2-2|TRBD1
TGTGCCAGTAGTAGACAGGGACCCGCCGGGGAGCTGTTTTTT
CASSRQGPAGELFF
>TRBV7-3|.|TRBJ1-2|.
TGTGCCAGCAGCTTAACCGGCGGCCAGGCAGGATACACCTTC
CASSLTGGQAGYTF
>TRBV6-6|.|TRBJ2-1|.
TGTGCCAGCGCAAAATCCCTAGACAGGAATGAGCAGTTCTTC
CASAKSLDRNEQFF
>TRBV7-3|.|TRBJ2-3|.
TGTGCCAGCAGCTTACGGGCTAGCACAGATACGCAGTATTTT
CASSLRASTDTQYF
>TRBV19|.|TRBJ1-1|TRBD1
TGTGCCAGTAAAGGAAGACAGGGTAAGGGCACTGAAGCTTTCTTT
CASKGRQGKGTEAFF
>TRBV6-5|.|TRBJ2-7|.
TGTGCCAGCAGTTACTCGAGGTCCTACGAGCAGTACTTC
CASSYSRSYEQYF
>TRBV5-1|.|TRBJ2-7|.
TGCGCCAGCAGCTTGGGCGGAGAGGGTTCCTACGAGCAGTACTTC
CASSLGGEGSYEQYF
>TRBV6-4|.|TRBJ1-2|.
TGTGCCAGCAGCCCCGGGGTTAACTATGGCTACACCTTC
CASSPGVNYGYTF
>TRBV7-2|.|TRBJ1-1|.
TGTGCCAGCAGCCCTAGCCCAGGGCTACTGGGGCCGGAAGCTTTCTTT
CASSPSPGLLGPEAFF
>TRBV19|.|TRBJ2-3|.
TGTGCCAGTAGTGACCGGGTGAATACGCAGTATTTT
CASSDRVNTQYF
>TRBV28|.|TRBJ1-2|TRBD1
TGTGCCAGCAGTGGAGGACAGGGGACTAACTATGGCTACACCTTC
CASSGGQGTNYGYTF
>TRBV11-3|.|TRBJ2-3|.
TGTGCCAGCAGGGGGCCGAGCACAGATACGCAGTATTTT
CASRGPSTDTQYF
>TRBV6-5|few|TRBJ2-7|.
TGTGCCAGCAGTCTCCGACGGTGGTACGAGCAGTACTTC
CASSLRRWYEQYF
>TRBV6-5|.|TRBJ1-5|TRBD1
TGTGCCAGCAGTCGACAAGGGACAGGCAATCAGCCCCAGCATTTT
CASSRQGTGNQPQHF
>TRBV15|.|TRBJ1-4|TRBD1
TGTGCCACCTCCCGAGGGGGCGGGAATGAAAAACTGTTTTTT
CATSRGGGNEKLFF
>TRBV19|.|TRBJ1-4|.
TGTGCCAGTAGTCCTCAGACTAATGAAAAACTGTTTTTT
CASSPQTNEKLFF
>TRBV18|.|TRBJ2-7|TRBD2
TGTGCCAGCTCAACCCTAGCGGGGGCGAAGTCCTACGAGCAGTACTTC
CASSTLAGAKSYEQYF
>TRBV9|.|TRBJ2-1|.
TGTGCCAGCAGCGCCAGGAACAGGGAGAATGAGCAGTTCTTC
CASSARNRENEQFF
>TRBV7-3|.|TRBJ1-1|.
TGTGCCAGCAGCTCACAGATGAACACTGAAGCTTTCTTT
CASSSQMNTEAFF
>TRBV18|few|TRBJ2-5|TRBD2
TGTGCCAGCTCACTAAGGACTAGCGGGGGTCAAGAGACCCAGTACTTC
CASSLRTSGGQETQYF
>TRBV5-4|.|TRBJ2-1|TRBD2
TGTGCCAGCAGCTCCGGACTAGCGGAAAAGAATGAGCAGTTCTTC
CASSSGLAEKNEQFF
>TRBV7-2|once|TRBJ2-7|.
TGTGCCAGCAGCTTAGACCACAGCTCCTACGAGCAGTACTTC
CASSLDHSSYEQYF
>TRBV18|.|TRBJ1-5|TRBD1
TGTGCCAGCTCACGCCGGGACAGGGGGCTTCATCAGCCCCAGCATTTT
CASSRRDRGLHQPQHF
>TRBV6-5|.|TRBJ1-5|.
TGTGCCAGTAAAACAGGGTTTGGCAATCAGCCCCAGCATTTT
CASKTGFGNQPQHF
>TRBV6-5|few|TRBJ1-5|.
TGTGCCAGCTCGCGGGCCACCAATCAGCCCCAGCATTTT
CASSRATNQPQHF
>TRBV7-2|.|TRBJ2-2|.
TGTGCCAGCAGCTTACAGGGGACAACGAACACCGGGGAGCTGTTTTTT
CASSLQGTTNTGELFF
>TRBV2|once|TRBJ2-1|.
TGTGCCAGCGGCGACACCCGTTCCTACAATGAGCAGTTCTTC
CASGDTRSYNEQFF
>TRBV2|.|TRBJ2-1|.
TGTGCCAGCAGTGTCTCTGAGCAGTTCTTC
CASSVSEQFF
>TRBV19|.|TRBJ1-2|.
TGTGCCAGTAGTACCAGAGGTGGCTACACCTTC
CASSTRGGYTF
>TRBV29-1|.|TRBJ1-4|TRBD1
TGCAGCGTAGCCAAACAGGGGGCGCCTGAAAAACTGTTTTTT
CSVAKQGAPEKLFF